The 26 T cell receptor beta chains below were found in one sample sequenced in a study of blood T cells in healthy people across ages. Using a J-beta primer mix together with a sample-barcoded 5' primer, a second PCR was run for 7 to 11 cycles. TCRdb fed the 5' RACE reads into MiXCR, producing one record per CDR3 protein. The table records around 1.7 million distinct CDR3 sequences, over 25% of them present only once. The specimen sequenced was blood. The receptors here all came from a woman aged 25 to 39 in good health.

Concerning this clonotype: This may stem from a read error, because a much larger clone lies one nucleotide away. CDR3 sequence: CAISTGTDYGYTF. The CDR3 bases are TGTGCCATCAGCACAGGGACTGACTATGGCTACACCTTC. The chain has TRBV10-3 and TRBJ1-2, with a possible D match to TRBD1 (6 bases). V was trimmed by 6 bases and J by 3 bases, leaving 11 bases between them. The germline V gene has CDR1 ENHRY and CDR2 SYGVKD. The CDR3 has 13 amino acids.

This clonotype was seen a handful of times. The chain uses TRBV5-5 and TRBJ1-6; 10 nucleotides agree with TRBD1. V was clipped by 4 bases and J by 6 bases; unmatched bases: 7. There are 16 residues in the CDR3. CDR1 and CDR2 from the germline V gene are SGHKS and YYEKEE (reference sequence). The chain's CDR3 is CASSPMTGGSNSPLHF. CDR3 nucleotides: TGTGCCAGCAGCCCAATGACAGGGGGCTCTAATTCACCCCTCCACTTT.

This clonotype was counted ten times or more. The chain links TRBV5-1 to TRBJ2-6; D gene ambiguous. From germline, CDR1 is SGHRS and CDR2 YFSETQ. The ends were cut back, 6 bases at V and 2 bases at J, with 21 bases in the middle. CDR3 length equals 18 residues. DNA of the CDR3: TGCGCCAGCACCCCATCCTTTCGGACGGCTACTGGGGCCAACGTCCTGACTTTC. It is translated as CASTPSFRTATGANVLTF.

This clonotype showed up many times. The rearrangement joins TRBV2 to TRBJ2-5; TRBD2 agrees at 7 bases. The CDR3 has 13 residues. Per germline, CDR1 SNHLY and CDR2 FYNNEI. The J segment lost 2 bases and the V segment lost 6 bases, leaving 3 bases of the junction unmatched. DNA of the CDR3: TGTGCCAGCAGGACTAGCCTGCAAGAGACCCAGTACTTC. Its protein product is CASRTSLQETQYF.

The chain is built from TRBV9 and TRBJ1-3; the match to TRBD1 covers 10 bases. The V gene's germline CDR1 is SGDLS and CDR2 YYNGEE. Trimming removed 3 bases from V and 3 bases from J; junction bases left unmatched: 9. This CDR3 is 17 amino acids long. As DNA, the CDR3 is TGTGCCAGCAGCGAAAACACCGGGACAGGGGTTGGAAACACCATATATTTT. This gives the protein CASSENTGTGVGNTIYF.

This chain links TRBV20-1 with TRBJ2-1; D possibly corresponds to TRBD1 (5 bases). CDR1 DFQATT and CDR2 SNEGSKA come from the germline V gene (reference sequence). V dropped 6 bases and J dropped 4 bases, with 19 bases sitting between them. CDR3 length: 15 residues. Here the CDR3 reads CSADGEGASYNEQFF. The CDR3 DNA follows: TGCAGTGCAGACGGCGAAGGGGCCTCATACAATGAGCAGTTCTTC.

The CDR3 protein is CASSMTGRDEKLFF. The DNA for the CDR3 is TGTGCCAGCAGTATGACAGGGAGGGATGAAAAACTGTTTTTT. The rearrangement uses TRBV13 and TRBJ1-4; 7 bases map to TRBD1. Germline V gene sequence: CDR1 PRHDT, CDR2 FYEKMQ (reference sequence). The CDR3 length is 14 residues. The V segment lost 6 bases and the J segment 6 bases; nucleotides outside the gene matches: 7.

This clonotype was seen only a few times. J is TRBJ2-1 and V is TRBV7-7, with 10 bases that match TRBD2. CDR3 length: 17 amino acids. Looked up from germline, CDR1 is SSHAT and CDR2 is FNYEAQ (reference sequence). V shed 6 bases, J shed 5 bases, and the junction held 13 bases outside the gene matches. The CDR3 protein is CASSPQLAGGTHNEQFF. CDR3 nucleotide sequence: TGTGCCAGCAGTCCACAATTAGCGGGAGGCACTCACAATGAGCAGTTCTTC.

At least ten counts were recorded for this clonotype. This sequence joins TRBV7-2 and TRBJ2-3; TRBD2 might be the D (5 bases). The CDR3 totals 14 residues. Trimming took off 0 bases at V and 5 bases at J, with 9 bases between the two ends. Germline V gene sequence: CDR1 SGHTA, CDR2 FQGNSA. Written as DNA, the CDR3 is TGTGCCAGCAGCTTAGCCCTAAGCGGAGATACGCAGTATTTT. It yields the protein CASSLALSGDTQYF.

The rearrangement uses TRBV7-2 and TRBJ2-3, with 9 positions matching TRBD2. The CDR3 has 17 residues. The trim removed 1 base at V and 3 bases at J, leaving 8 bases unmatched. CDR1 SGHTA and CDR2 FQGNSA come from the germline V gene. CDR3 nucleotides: TGTGCCAGCAGCTTAGAAACTAGCGGGCGTTTAACAGATACGCAGTATTTT. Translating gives CASSLETSGRLTDTQYF.

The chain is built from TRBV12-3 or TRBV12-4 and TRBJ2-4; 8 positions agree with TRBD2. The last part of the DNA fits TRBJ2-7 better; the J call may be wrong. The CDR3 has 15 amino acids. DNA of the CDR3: TGTGCCAGCAGTTTAGGGACTAGCAGGAGAGACGAGCAGTACTTC. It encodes CASSLGTSRRDEQYF.

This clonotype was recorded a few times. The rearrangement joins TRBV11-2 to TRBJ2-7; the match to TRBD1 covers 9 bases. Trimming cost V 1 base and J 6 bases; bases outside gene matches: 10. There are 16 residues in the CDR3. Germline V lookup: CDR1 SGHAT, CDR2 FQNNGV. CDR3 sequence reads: CASSLVAGTGSSEQYF. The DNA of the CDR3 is TGTGCCAGCAGCTTAGTCGCCGGGACAGGGTCGTCCGAGCAGTACTTC.

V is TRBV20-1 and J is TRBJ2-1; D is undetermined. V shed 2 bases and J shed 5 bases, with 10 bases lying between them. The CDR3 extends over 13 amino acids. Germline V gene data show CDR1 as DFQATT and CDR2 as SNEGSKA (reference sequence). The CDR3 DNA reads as TGCAGTGCTAGACCTTGGACCCACAATGAGCAGTTCTTC. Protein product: CSARPWTHNEQFF.

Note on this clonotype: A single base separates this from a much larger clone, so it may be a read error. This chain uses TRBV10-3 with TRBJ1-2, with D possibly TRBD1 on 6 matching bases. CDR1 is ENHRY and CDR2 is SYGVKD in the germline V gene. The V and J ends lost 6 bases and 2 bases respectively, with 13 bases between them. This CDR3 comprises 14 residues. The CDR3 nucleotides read TGTGCCATCAGGGACACCCAGGGGAACTATGGCTACACCTTC. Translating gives CAIRDTQGNYGYTF.

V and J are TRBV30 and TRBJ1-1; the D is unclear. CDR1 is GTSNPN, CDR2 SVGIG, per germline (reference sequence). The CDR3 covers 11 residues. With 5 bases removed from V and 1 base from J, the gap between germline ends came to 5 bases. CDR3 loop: CAWGPNTEAFF. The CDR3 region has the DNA TGTGCCTGGGGCCCGAACACTGAAGCTTTCTTT. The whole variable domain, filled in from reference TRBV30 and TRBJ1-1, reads SQTIHQWPATLVQPVGSPLSLECTVEGTSNPNLYWYRQAAGRGLQLLFYSVGIGQISSEVPQNLSASRPQDRQFILSSKKLLLSDSGFYLCAWGPNTEAFFGQGTRLTVV.

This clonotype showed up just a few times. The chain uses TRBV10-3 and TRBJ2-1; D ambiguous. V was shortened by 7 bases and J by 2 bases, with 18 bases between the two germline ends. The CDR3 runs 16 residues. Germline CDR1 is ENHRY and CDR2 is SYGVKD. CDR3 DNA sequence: TGTGCCATCACCGACACGCTCGCCAAAGCCTACAATGAGCAGTTCTTC. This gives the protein CAITDTLAKAYNEQFF.

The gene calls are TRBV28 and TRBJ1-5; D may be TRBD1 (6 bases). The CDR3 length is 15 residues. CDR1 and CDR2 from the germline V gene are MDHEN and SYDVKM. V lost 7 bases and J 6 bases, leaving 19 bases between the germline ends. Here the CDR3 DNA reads TGTGCCAGCACTCGACAGGATGGCATAGGTCAGCCCCAGCATTTT. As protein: CASTRQDGIGQPQHF.

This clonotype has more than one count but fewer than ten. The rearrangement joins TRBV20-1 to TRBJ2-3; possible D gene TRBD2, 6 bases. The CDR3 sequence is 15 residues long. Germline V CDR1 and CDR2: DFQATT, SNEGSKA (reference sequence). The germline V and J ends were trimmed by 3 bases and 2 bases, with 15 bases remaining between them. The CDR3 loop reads CSASGWGDLTDTQYF. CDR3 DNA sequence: TGCAGTGCTAGTGGCTGGGGGGACCTCACAGATACGCAGTATTTT.

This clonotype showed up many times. CDR3 loop: CSVQGLADTYEQYF. Written as DNA, the CDR3 is TGCAGCGTGCAGGGACTAGCGGACACCTACGAGCAGTACTTC. This chain links TRBV29-1 with TRBJ2-7; 11 nucleotides match TRBD2. The CDR3 consists of 14 residues. Germline trimming cut 6 bases from V and 2 bases from J; bases unmatched to any gene: 6. From germline, CDR1 is SQVTM and CDR2 ANQGSEA.

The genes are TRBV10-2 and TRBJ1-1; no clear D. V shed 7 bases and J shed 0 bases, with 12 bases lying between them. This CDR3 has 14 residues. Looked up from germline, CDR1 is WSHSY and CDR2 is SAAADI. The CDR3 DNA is TGCGCCAGCACCCGAGCGGGCATGAACACTGAAGCTTTCTTT. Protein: CASTRAGMNTEAFF.

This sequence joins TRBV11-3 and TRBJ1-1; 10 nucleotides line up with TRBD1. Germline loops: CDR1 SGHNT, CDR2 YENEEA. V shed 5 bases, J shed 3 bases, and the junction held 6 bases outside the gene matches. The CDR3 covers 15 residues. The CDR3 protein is CASSPGQGLDTEAFF. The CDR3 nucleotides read TGTGCCAGCAGCCCGGGACAGGGGCTCGACACTGAAGCTTTCTTT.

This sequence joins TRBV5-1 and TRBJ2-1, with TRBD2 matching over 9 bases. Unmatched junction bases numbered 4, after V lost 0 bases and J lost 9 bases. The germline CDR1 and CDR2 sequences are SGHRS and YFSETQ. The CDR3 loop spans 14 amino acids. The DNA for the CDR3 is TGCGCCAGCAGCTTGGATAGCGGGAGCGGTGAGCAGTTCTTC. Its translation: CASSLDSGSGEQFF.

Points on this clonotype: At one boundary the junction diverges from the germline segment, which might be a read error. CDR3 region: CASNRRGSYNEQFF. The CDR3 DNA reads TGTGCTAGCAATCGGCGAGGATCCTACAATGAGCAGTTCTTC. The chain links TRBV9 to TRBJ2-1; D is unresolved. Germline CDR1 and CDR2: SGDLS and YYNGEE. There are 14 residues in the CDR3.

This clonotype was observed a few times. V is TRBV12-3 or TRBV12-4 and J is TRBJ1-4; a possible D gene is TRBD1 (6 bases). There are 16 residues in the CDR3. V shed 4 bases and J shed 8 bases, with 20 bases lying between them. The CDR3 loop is CASSSGQFRHGEKLFF. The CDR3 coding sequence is TGTGCCAGCAGTTCTGGACAGTTCCGGCATGGAGAAAAACTGTTTTTT.

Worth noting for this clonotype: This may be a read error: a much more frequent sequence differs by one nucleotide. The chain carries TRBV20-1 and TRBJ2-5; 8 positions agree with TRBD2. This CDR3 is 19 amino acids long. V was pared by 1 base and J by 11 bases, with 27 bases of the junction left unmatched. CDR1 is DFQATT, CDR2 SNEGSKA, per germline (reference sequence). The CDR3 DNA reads TGCAGTGCTAGAGGGGACCGCGGGAGGAGGGGAAGCTCCTACAATGAGCAGTACTTC. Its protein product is CSARGDRGRRGSSYNEQYF.

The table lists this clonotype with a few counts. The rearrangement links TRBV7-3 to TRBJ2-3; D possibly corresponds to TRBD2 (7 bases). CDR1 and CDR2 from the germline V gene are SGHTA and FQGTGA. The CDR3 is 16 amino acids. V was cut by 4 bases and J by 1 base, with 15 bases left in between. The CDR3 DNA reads TGTGCCAGCAGCTCCCGCGGGGGCGGGGGCACAGATACGCAGTATTTT. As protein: CASSSRGGGGTDTQYF.